A single sample gave rise to the 19 T cell receptor beta chains below, sequenced in a study of neoadjuvant nivolumab and ipilimumab in lung cancer. TCRdb keeps only in-frame clones here, not all; method: immunoSEQ multiplex PCR. The profile covers about 26,000 clones, with around 80% appearing a single time and roughly 6.2% taken by the ten largest. The starting material was peripheral blood, obtained before neoadjuvant nivolumab, alone or with ipilimumab. The receptors stem from an adult with non-small cell lung cancer.

This chain uses TRBV27 with TRBJ2-7; 9 bases match TRBD1. V dropped 5 bases and J dropped 3; count of bases not matched to a gene: 5. CDR3 size: 14 residues. The germline CDR1 and CDR2 sequences are MNHEY and SMNVEV (reference sequence). CDR3 coding DNA: TGTGCCAGCAGTGTACAGGGGGCAAACTACGAGCAGTACTTC. Protein: CASSVQGANYEQYF.

For this clone: Sequence at one end of the junction differs from germline and may be a read error. The V gene is TRBV6-5, the J gene TRBJ1-4; D possibly corresponds to TRBD1 (6 bases). This CDR3 contains 15 residues. Germline V gene sequence: CDR1 MNHEY, CDR2 SVGAGI. CDR3 region: CASGYSPGGVEKLFF. The CDR3, as DNA: TGTGCCAGCGGTTACTCTCCGGGGGGCGTCGAAAAACTGTTTTTT.

The J gene is TRBJ1-1, the V gene TRBV4-1; 9 nucleotides match TRBD1. The CDR3 is 15 amino acids. V was pared by 3 bases and J by 5 bases, with 7 bases of the junction left unmatched. Per the germline V gene, CDR1 is MGHRA and CDR2 is YSYEKL. The CDR3 coding sequence is TGCGCCAGCAGCCATTTGGGACAGGGAGAGACTGAAGCTTTCTTT. Its protein product is CASSHLGQGETEAFF.

This sequence joins TRBV5-1 and TRBJ2-7; a weak D match, TRBD2 (6 bases). Germline V gives CDR1 SGHRS, CDR2 YFSETQ. The CDR3 totals 19 residues. V was clipped by 0 bases and J by 4 bases, with 26 bases between them. The CDR3 spells CASSLELGGPRGVKYEQYF. DNA for the CDR3: TGCGCCAGCAGCTTGGAACTGGGGGGTCCGAGAGGTGTCAAGTACGAGCAGTACTTC.

This clone was seen more than once but under ten times. The rearrangement links TRBV19 to TRBJ1-1; TRBD1 might be the D (6 bases). The CDR3 runs 14 residues. Trimming pared 3 bases from V and 0 bases from J, leaving 8 bases between. CDR1 and CDR2 from the germline V gene are LNHDA and SQIVND (reference sequence). The CDR3 here is CASSIGGLNTEAFF. The CDR3 region has the DNA TGTGCCAGTAGTATTGGGGGCCTGAACACTGAAGCTTTCTTT.

J is TRBJ1-1 and V is TRBV2, with 9 bases fitting TRBD1. The CDR3 covers 14 residues. With 5 bases clipped from V and 1 base from J, the junction kept 2 bases outside the gene matches. Germline assignment: CDR1 SNHLY and CDR2 FYNNEI. The CDR3 DNA is TGTGCCAGCAGTATGACAGGGGGGAACACTGAAGCTTTCTTT. It translates to CASSMTGGNTEAFF.

The V call is TRBV10-3, the J call TRBJ2-5; 10 nucleotides match TRBD2. Germline V CDR1 and CDR2: ENHRY, SYGVKD. This CDR3 spans 16 amino acids. Trimming took 3 bases from V and 2 from J; bases not matched to a gene: 6. The CDR3: CAISDGSGGGQETQYF. DNA of the CDR3: TGTGCCATCAGTGATGGGAGCGGGGGGGGGCAAGAGACCCAGTACTTC.

The gene calls are TRBV27 and TRBJ1-5; D perhaps matches TRBD1 (5 bases). The germline V and J ends were trimmed by 5 bases and 4 bases, with 18 bases remaining between them. Germline CDR1 MNHEY, CDR2 SMNVEV (reference sequence). The CDR3 consists of 16 residues. The CDR3 nucleotides read TGTGCCAGCAGTATAAGAGGGGAGTTGGGGAATCAGCCCCAGCATTTT. This codes for CASSIRGELGNQPQHF.

This chain links TRBV11-1 with TRBJ1-2, with D perhaps matching TRBD1 (5 bases). The CDR3 covers 13 residues. Trimming stripped 1 base from V and 2 bases from J, with 5 bases between. Germline CDR1 and CDR2: SGHAT and FQDESV (reference sequence). CDR3 sequence (DNA): TGTGCCAGCAGCTTAGACAGGAACTATGGCTACACCTTC. Its translation: CASSLDRNYGYTF.

V gene TRBV4-3 combines with J gene TRBJ1-3; 7 bases line up with TRBD1. CDR1 LGHNA and CDR2 YSLEER come from the germline V gene. The V segment lost 0 bases and the J segment 0 bases; nucleotides outside the gene matches: 5. The CDR3 is 17 residues long. CDR3 nucleotide sequence: TGCGCCAGCAGCCAAGATTCACAGGGGCACTCTGGAAACACCATATATTTT. Translating it yields CASSQDSQGHSGNTIYF.

The J gene is TRBJ2-6, the V gene TRBV10-3, with unresolved D. V dropped 3 bases and J dropped 0 bases, with 6 bases sitting between them. Germline V gene sequence: CDR1 ENHRY, CDR2 SYGVKD. There are 15 residues in the CDR3. CDR3 region: CAISDLRSGANVLTF. The CDR3 nucleotides read TGTGCCATCAGTGATCTGCGCTCTGGGGCCAACGTCCTGACTTTC.

The chain links TRBV18 to TRBJ2-7; TRBD2 matches at 13 bases. With V trimmed by 3 bases and J by 5 bases, 10 bases remained unmatched. The CDR3 consists of 17 residues. Germline CDR1 and CDR2: KGHSH and LQKENI. The CDR3 protein is CASSPNHILAGGNEQYF. CDR3 coding DNA: TGTGCCAGCTCACCGAACCACATACTAGCGGGGGGGAACGAGCAGTACTTC.

The chain couples TRBV6-1 to TRBJ1-1; D perhaps matches TRBD1 (6 bases). V was clipped by 5 bases and J by 8 bases, with 15 bases between them. The CDR3 is made up of 13 amino acids. Germline V gene sequence: CDR1 MNHNS, CDR2 SASEGT. CDR3 in amino acids: CASSPRPGEEAFF. CDR3 nucleotides: TGTGCCAGCAGTCCACGTCCAGGGGAGGAAGCTTTCTTT.

This chain links TRBV29-1 with TRBJ2-1, with D possibly called TRBD1 or TRBD2 (5 bases each). Per germline, CDR1 SQVTM and CDR2 ANQGSEA. The CDR3 runs to 15 residues. V was pared by 3 bases and J by 4 bases, with 16 bases between. The CDR3 sequence: CSVEGDQSYYNEQFF. The CDR3 DNA follows: TGCAGCGTTGAGGGGGACCAATCCTATTACAATGAGCAGTTCTTC.

This chain links TRBV6-1 with TRBJ1-5, with D tentatively TRBD1 (5 bases). The germline CDR1 and CDR2 sequences are MNHNS and SASEGT. Between the trimmed V and J ends, which lost 2 bases and 7 bases, there was a span of 15 bases. The CDR3 runs to 15 residues. CDR3 sequence reads: CASSENTAEGQPQHF. In DNA, the CDR3 is TGTGCCAGCAGTGAAAATACAGCCGAGGGGCAGCCCCAGCATTTT.

The rearrangement joins TRBV5-1 to TRBJ1-1; D not resolved. The CDR3 consists of 14 residues. Per germline, CDR1 SGHRS and CDR2 YFSETQ. The V end lost 5 bases, the J end lost 1 base, and 12 bases lay between the germline ends. The CDR3 reads CASRTASWNTEAFF. The CDR3, as DNA: TGCGCCAGCAGAACTGCTTCATGGAACACTGAAGCTTTCTTT.

The chain joins TRBV6-6 to TRBJ2-1, with a possible D match to TRBD2 (5 bases). The CDR3 is 13 residues long. With 4 bases removed from V and 5 bases from J, the gap between germline ends came to 9 bases. Germline V gene sequence: CDR1 MNHNY, CDR2 SVGAGI (reference sequence). CDR3 amino acids: CASSSGSHNEQFF. For the CDR3, the DNA is TGTGCCAGCAGTTCGGGGTCCCACAATGAGCAGTTCTTC.

The rearrangement joins TRBV5-1 to TRBJ1-4; D is possibly TRBD1 (6 bases). This CDR3 is 15 amino acids long. The germline gives CDR1 SGHRS, CDR2 YFSETQ. V shed 2 bases and J shed 7 bases, with 15 bases lying between them. The CDR3 spells CASSLGQPGGEKLFF. The CDR3 coding sequence is TGCGCCAGCAGCTTAGGACAGCCCGGGGGTGAAAAACTGTTTTTT.

The chain has TRBV6-5 and TRBJ1-2, with 7 bases identical to TRBD1. CDR1 is MNHEY, CDR2 SVGAGI, per germline. V shed 6 bases, J shed 0 bases, and the junction held 4 bases outside the gene matches. The CDR3 runs 14 residues. CDR3 in DNA: TGTGCCAGCAGGCGGACAGGTGCTAACTATGGCTACACCTTC. Amino acids: CASRRTGANYGYTF.